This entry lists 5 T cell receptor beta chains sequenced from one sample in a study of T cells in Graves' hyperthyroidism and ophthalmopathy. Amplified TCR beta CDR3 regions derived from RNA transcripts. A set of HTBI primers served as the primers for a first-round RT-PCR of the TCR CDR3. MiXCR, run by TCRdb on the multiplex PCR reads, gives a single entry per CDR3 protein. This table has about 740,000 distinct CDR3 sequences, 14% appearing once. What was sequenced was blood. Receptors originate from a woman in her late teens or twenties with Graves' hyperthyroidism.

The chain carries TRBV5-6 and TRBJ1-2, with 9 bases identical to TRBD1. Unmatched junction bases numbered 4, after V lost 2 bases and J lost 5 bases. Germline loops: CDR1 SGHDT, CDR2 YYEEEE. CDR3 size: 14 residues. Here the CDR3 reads CASSFGTGSYGYTF. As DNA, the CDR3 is TGTGCCAGCAGCTTTGGGACAGGGAGTTATGGCTACACCTTC.

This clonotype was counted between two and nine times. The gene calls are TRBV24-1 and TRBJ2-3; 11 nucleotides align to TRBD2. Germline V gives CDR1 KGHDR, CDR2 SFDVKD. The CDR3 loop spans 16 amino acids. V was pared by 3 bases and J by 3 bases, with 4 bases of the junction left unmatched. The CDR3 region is CATSDRLAGPTDTQYF. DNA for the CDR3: TGTGCCACCAGTGATCGACTAGCGGGGCCAACAGATACGCAGTATTTT.

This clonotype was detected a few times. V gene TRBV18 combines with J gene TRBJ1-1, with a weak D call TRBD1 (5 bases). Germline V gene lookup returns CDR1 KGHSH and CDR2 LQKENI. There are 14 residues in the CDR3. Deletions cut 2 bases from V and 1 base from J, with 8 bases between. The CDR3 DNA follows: TGTGCCAGCTCACCAGCGAGGGGGAACACTGAAGCTTTCTTT. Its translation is CASSPARGNTEAFF.

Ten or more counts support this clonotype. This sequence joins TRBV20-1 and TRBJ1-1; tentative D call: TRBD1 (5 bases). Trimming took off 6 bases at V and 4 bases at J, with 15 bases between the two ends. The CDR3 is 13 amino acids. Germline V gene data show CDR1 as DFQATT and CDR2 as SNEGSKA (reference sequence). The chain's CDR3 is CSARPGTSTEAFF. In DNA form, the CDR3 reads TGCAGTGCCCGCCCCGGGACGAGCACTGAAGCTTTCTTT.

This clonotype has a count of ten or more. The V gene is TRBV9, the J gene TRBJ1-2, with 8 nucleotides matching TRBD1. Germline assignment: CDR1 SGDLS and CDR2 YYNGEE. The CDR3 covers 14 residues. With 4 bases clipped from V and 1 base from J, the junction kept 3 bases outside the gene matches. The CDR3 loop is CASSRDRINYGYTF. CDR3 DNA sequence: TGTGCCAGCAGCCGGGACAGGATTAACTATGGCTACACCTTC.